Sequencing of this T cell receptor beta chain was carried out in a study of CD8+ T cells in alopecia areata (dated by TCRdb to 2016 to 2019). Some background on the complete study: The treated patients took part in an open-label pilot trial in which moderate-to-severe alopecia areata was treated with oral tofacitinib at 5 to 10 mg twice daily. The SALT score, which quantifies the percentage of affected scalp surface area, was used to measure disease severity in treated patients. Scalp clonality was compared across normal scalp (n=4), patchy alopecia areata scalp (n=8), and alopecia totalis/universalis scalp (n=8). Scalp tissue and sorted CD4+ and CD8+ peripheral blood T cells from patchy and totalis/universalis alopecia areata patients and from healthy controls were covered by human TCRbeta sequencing. Biopsies were taken from tofacitinib-treated patients at baseline and at 4 and 24 weeks of treatment, and a later scalp biopsy was taken in several of the tofacitinib-treated patients. High-throughput TCRbeta sequencing was used to examine T cell clonal expansion in alopecia areata in both the C3H/HeJ mouse model and human patients. TCRbeta CDR3 regions were amplified by immunoSEQ multiplex PCR using 35 Vbeta forward and 13 Jbeta reverse primers. Tofacitinib was given for 6 to 18 months, followed by 6 months of follow-up off drug to assess delayed response and recurrence. RNA was extracted with the PAXgene miRNA kit for fixed scalp, the miRNeasy kit for PBMCs, and the RNeasy kit for mouse skin.

Trimming removed 5 bases from V and 0 bases from J, leaving 13 bases between the germline ends. CDR1 SEHNR and CDR2 FQNEAQ were looked up in the germline V gene (reference sequence). The cysteine opens and the phenylalanine closes a CDR3 of 15 amino acids. CDR3 DNA is the only sequence kept; it has 45 bases, read in frame from the first base. The research as a whole found: Unlike mouse skin, where gammadelta T cells dominate, normal human skin contains resident alphabeta T cells that get sequenced too, which complicates analysis of the scalp TCR repertoire. Many expanded lesional clones persisted in scalp and blood during tofacitinib treatment, which may partly explain relapse after stopping treatment. Tofacitinib significantly decreased scalp clonality and the number of expanded CD8+ clones among the top 100 scalp clones. Shared TCR sequences between patients were less evident than in mice, which may be partly attributable to HLA diversity in the patient population. The treated cohort was small, with a single nonresponder, so links between baseline CD8+ expansion and response need larger studies. Higher clonality and more expanded CD8+ clones were observed in lesional scalp than in normal scalp, particularly in alopecia totalis/universalis, a finding suggestive of antigenic drive.

A remark on this clone: Its antigen is currently not known. One base away there is no much larger clone; base qualities are not given.

Library prep was done by the immunoSEQ multiplex PCR assay. RNA was extracted from all samples and reverse transcribed into cDNA, which served as template for TCR sequencing. SuperScript III was used to make first-strand cDNA, primed with a 2:1 mix of oligo-dT and random hexamers. A synthetic immune receptor repertoire was used to assess amplification bias, and residual bias was removed computationally. Processing in the source paper ran as follows. Raw reads were preprocessed to remove errors, and CDR3 was defined by IMGT conventions from the conserved cysteine to phenylalanine. Clonality was computed by normalizing Shannon entropy by log2 of the number of productive unique TCRs and subtracting the result from 1. Whether scalp clones were CD4 or CD8 was inferred by matching scalp TCRbeta sequences against CD4 and CD8 repertoires sorted from blood. The table was pulled from immuneACCESS by TCRdb, which kept in-frame rearrangements only. Such tables lose some clones; where checked, under half of the loss comes from unresolved V genes, and the rest has no known cause. V, J and clone size are taken as reported in that table, and D and trimming were inferred from the DNA itself. Within this sample are a few hundred thousand clones, with more than 30% of them counted one time only. The ten biggest clones cover 0.45% to 0.55% of the sample.

Per the publication, the treatment or condition label means: oral pan-JAK inhibitor, 5-10 mg twice daily. Lesional scalp punch biopsies and peripheral blood were obtained from alopecia areata patients. PBMCs were isolated by density centrifugation and stained for CD3, CD4 and CD8, and CD4+ and CD8+ T cells were sorted on a FACSAria. Here the sequenced sample was CD4+ T cells sorted from blood, taken between weeks 30 and 35, from a patient treated with tofacitinib. The sequence is built from TRBV7-9 and TRBJ1-1, and possibly TRBD1, on 6 matching bases. This clonotype originated in a human donor with alopecia areata. The CDR3 reads CASSGDQGLNTEAFF. The DNA is TGTGCCAGCAGCGGGGACCAGGGGCTGAACACTGAAGCTTTCTTT.